This T cell receptor (beta chain) was recovered during a study of T-cell memory formation after mild COVID-19. Study findings and constraints: Second-wave clones peaking on day 37 lacked confirmed SARS-CoV-2 specificity. Clones that contracted from day 15 to 85 had balanced CD4/CD8; later expanders were CD4+ biased.

V dropped 5 bases and J dropped 1; count of bases not matched to a gene: 7. This CDR3 region has 18 residues. Germline V CDR1 and CDR2: SGHNT, YENEEA. To note about this clonotype: No antigen is known for it.

The authors produced TCR alpha and TCR beta cDNA libraries with sample barcodes and UMIs by 5'RACE using constant-segment primers. From the 5' RACE reads, TCRdb called clonotypes with MiXCR, one entry per CDR3 protein. Of a few hundred thousand distinct CDR3 sequences in the sample, around 15% were seen once. Source material: PBMCs or a T cell subset sorted from them (not recorded which). V usage is TRBV11-3 and J usage is TRBJ2-3, with 15 bases that match TRBD2. This receptor was taken from a man between 18 and 29 years old who had mild COVID-19 (a few samples of this study predate the infection). Cell type and time point are not known. This CDR3 reads CASSPGLAGGGGTDTQYF. The CDR3 nucleotides are TGTGCCAGCAGCCCGGGACTAGCGGGAGGAGGGGGCACAGATACGCAGTATTTT. The full variable domain, in which reference TRBV11-3 and TRBJ2-3 provide the parts outside the CDR3, is EAGVVQSPRYKIIEKKQPVAFWCNPISGHNTLYWYLQNLGQGPELLIRYENEEAVDDSQLPKDRFSAERLKGVDSTLKIQPAELGDSAVYLCASSPGLAGGGGTDTQYFGPGTRLTVL.